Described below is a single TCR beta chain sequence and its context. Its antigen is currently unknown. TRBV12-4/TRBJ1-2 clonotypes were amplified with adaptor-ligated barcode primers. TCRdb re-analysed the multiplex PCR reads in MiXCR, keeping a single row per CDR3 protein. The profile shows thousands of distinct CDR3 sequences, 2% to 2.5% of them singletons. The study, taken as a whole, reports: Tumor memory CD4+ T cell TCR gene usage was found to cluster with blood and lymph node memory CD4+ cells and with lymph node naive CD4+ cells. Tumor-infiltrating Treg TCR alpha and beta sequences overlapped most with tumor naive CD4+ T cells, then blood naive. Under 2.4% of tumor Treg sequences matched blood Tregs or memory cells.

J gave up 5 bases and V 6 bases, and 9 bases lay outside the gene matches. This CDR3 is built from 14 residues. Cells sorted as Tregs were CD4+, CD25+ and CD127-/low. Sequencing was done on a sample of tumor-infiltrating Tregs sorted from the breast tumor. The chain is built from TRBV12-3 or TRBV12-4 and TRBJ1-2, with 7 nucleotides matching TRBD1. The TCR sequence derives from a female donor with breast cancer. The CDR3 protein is CASSLQGRTYGYTF. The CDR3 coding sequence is TGTGCCAGCAGCCTACAGGGGCGAACATATGGCTACACCTTC.